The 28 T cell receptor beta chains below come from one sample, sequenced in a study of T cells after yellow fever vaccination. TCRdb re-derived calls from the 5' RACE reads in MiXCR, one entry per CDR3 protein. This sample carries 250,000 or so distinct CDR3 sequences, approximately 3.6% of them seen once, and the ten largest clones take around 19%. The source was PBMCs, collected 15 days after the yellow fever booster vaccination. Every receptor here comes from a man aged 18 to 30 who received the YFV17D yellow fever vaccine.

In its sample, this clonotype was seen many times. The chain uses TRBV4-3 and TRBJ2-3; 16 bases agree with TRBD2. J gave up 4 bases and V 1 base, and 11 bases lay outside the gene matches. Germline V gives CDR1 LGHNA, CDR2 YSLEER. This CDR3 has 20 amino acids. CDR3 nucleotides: TGCGCCAGCAGCCAAGCCGGGACTAGCGGGGGGGCCGCTCTAGCAGATACGCAGTATTTT. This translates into CASSQAGTSGGAALADTQYF.

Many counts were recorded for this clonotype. The CDR3 region is CASSPPRALTVYEQYF. The CDR3 nucleotides are TGTGCCAGCAGCCCCCCCCGGGCACTCACAGTTTACGAGCAGTACTTC. The rearrangement uses TRBV7-2 and TRBJ2-7, with D unresolved. Trimming shortened V by 5 bases and J by 4 bases, and 21 bases separated the two germline ends. There are 16 residues in the CDR3. Germline V gene sequence: CDR1 SGHTA, CDR2 FQGNSA.

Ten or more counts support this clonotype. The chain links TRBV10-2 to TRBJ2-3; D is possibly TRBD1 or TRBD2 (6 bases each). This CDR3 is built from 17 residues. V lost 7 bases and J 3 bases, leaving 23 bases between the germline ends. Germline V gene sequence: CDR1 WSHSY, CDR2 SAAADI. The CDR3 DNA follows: TGCGCCAGCACCGCTCTTTTTGGGGGGCAACGGACAGATACGCAGTATTTT. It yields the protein CASTALFGGQRTDTQYF.

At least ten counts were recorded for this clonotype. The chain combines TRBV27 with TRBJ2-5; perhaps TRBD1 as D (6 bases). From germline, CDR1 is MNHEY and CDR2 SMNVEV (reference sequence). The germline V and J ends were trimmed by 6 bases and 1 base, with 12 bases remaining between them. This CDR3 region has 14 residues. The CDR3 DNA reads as TGTGCCAGCAGAGGACAGAGGGCCCAAGAGACCCAGTACTTC. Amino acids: CASRGQRAQETQYF.

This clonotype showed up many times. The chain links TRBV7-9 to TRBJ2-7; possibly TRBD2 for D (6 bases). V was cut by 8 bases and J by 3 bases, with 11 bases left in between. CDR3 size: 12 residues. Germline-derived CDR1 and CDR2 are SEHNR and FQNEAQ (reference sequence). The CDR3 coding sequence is TGTGCCAGCCGTGAGGGAGGCTACGAGCAGTACTTC. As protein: CASREGGYEQYF.

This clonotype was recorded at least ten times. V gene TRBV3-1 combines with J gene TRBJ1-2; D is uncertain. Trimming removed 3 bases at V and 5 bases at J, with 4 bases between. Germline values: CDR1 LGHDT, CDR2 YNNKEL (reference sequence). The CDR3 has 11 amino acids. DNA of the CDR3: TGTGCCAGCAGCCACCGATATGGCTACACCTTC. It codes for CASSHRYGYTF.

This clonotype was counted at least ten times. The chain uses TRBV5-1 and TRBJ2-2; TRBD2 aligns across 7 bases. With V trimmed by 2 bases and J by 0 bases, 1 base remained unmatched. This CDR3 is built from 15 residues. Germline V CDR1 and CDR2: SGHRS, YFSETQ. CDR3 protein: CASSLAGPNTGELFF. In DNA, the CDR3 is TGCGCCAGCAGCTTAGCGGGGCCGAACACCGGGGAGCTGTTTTTT.

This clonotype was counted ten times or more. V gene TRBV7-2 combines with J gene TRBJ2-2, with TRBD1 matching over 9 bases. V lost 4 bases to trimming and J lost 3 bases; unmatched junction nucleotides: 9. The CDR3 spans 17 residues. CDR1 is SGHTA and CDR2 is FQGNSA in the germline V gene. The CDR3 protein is CASSSPRDRVYTGELFF. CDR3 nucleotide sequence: TGTGCCAGCAGCTCCCCCCGGGACAGGGTGTACACCGGGGAGCTGTTTTTT.

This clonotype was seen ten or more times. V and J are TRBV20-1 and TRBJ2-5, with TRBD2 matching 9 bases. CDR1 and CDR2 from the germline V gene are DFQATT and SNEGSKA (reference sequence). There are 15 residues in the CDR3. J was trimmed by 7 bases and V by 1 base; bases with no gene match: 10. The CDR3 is CSARGAGGGEATQYF. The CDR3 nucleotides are TGCAGTGCTAGAGGAGCGGGGGGTGGGGAGGCGACCCAGTACTTC.

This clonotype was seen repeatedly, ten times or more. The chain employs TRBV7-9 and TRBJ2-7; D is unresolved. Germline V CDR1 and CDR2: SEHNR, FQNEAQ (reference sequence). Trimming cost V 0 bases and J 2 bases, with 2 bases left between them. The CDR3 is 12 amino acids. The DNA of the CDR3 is TGTGCCAGCAGCTTAGCTACCTACGAGCAGTACTTC. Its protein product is CASSLATYEQYF. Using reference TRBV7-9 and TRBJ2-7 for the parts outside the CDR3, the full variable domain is DTGVSQNPRHKITKRGQNVTFRCDPISEHNRLYWYRQTLGQGPEFLTYFQNEAQLEKSRLLSDRFSAERPKGSFSTLEIQRTEQGDSAMYLCASSLATYEQYFGPGTRLTVT.

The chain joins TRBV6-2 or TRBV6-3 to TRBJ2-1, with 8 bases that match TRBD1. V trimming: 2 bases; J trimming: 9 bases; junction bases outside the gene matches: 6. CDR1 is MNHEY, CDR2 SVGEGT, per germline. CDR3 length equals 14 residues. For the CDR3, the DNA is TGTGCCAGCAGTTACCGGACAGGGAAGGCTGAGCAGTTCTTC. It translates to CASSYRTGKAEQFF.

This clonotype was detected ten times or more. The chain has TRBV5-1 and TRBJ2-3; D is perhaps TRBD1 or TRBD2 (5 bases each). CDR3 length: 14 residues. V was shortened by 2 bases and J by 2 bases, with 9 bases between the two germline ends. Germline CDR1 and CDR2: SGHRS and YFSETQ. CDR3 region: CASSFGTYTDTQYF. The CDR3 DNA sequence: TGCGCCAGCAGCTTCGGGACGTACACAGATACGCAGTATTTT.

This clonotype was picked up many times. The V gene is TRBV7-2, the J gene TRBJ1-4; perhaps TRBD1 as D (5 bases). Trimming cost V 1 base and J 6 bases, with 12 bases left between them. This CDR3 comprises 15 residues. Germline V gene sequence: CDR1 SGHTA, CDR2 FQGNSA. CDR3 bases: TGTGCCAGCAGCTTAGACCCAGGGTGGGATGAAAAACTGTTTTTT. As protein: CASSLDPGWDEKLFF.

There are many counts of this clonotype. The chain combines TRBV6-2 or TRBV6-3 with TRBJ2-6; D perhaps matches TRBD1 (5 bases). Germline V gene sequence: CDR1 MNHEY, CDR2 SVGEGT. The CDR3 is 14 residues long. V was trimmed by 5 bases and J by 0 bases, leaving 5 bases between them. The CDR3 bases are TGTGCCAGCAGTAGGGGCTCTGGGGCCAACGTCCTGACTTTC. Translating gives CASSRGSGANVLTF.

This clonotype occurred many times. This CDR3 reads CASSDLGASYNEQFF. Written as DNA, the CDR3 is TGTGCCAGCAGTGATTTGGGGGCTTCCTACAATGAGCAGTTCTTC. The chain carries TRBV6-2 or TRBV6-3 and TRBJ2-1; tentatively, D is TRBD1 (6 bases). V was cut by 5 bases and J by 1 base, with 12 bases left in between. The length of the CDR3 is 15 residues. Germline CDR1 is MNHEY and CDR2 is SVGEGT.

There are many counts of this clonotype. CDR3 loop: CAISESGQKFTGELFF. The CDR3 DNA follows: TGTGCCATCAGTGAGTCGGGACAGAAGTTCACCGGGGAGCTGTTTTTT. J is TRBJ2-2 and V is TRBV10-3; 7 nucleotides align to TRBD1. V trimming: 0 bases; J trimming: 4 bases; junction bases outside the gene matches: 5. From germline, CDR1 is ENHRY and CDR2 SYGVKD. The CDR3 has 16 amino acids.

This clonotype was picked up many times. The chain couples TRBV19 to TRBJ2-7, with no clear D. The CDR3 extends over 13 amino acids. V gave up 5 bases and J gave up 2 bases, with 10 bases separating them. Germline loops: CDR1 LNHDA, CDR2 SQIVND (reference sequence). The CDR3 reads CASSSGRPYEQYF. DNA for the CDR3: TGTGCCAGTAGTTCCGGCAGGCCCTACGAGCAGTACTTC. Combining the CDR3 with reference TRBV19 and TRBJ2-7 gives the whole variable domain DGGITQSPKYLFRKEGQNVTLSCEQNLNHDAMYWYRQDPGQGLRLIYYSQIVNDFQKGDIAEGYSVSREKKESFPLTVTSAQKNPTAFYLCASSSGRPYEQYFGPGTRLTVT.

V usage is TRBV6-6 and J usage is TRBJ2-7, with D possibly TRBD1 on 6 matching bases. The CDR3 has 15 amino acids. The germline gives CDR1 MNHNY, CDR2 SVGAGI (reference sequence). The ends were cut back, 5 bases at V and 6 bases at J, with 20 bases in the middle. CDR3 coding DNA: TGTGCCAGCAGTACCCTCGGACAGTTCAGGGCCGAGCAGTACGTC. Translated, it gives CASSTLGQFRAEQYV.

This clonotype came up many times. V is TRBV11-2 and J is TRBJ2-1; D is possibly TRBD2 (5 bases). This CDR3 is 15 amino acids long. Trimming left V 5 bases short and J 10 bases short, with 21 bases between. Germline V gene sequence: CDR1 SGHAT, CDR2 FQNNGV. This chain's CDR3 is CASSESLTLIAEQFF. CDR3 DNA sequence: TGTGCCAGCAGCGAAAGTTTGACCCTGATAGCGGAGCAGTTCTTC.

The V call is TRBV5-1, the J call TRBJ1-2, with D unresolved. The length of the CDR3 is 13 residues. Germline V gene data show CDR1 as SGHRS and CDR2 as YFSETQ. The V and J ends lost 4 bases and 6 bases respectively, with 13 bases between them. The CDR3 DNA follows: TGCGCCAGCAGCCCGAGGGATCGACATGGCTACACCTTC. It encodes CASSPRDRHGYTF.

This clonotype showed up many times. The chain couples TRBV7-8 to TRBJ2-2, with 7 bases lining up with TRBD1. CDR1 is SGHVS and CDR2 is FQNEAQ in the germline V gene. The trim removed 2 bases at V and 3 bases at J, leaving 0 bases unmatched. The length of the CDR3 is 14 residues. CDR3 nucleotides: TGTGCCAGCAGCTTAAGGGGGCACACCGGGGAGCTGTTTTTT. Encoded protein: CASSLRGHTGELFF.

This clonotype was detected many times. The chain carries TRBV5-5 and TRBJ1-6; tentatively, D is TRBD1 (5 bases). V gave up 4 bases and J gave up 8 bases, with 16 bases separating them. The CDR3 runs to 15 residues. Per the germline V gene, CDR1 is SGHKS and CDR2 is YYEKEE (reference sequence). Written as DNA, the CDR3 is TGTGCCAGCAGCCCGGATTTGCGGGGGTATTCACCCCTCCACTTT. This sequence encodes CASSPDLRGYSPLHF.

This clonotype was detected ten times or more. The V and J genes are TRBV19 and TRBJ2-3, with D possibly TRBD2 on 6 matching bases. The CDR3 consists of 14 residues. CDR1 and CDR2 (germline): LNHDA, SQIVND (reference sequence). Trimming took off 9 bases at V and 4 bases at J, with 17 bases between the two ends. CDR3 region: CASDGGAGPDTQYF. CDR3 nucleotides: TGTGCCAGCGACGGAGGGGCTGGCCCAGATACGCAGTATTTT.

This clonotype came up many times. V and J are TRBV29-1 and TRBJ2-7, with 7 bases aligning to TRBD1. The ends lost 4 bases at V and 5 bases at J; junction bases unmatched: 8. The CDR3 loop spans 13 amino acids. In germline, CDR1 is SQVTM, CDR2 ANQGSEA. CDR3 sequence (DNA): TGCAGCGTTGCTGGGACAGTCGGCCACGAGCAGTACTTC. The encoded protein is CSVAGTVGHEQYF.

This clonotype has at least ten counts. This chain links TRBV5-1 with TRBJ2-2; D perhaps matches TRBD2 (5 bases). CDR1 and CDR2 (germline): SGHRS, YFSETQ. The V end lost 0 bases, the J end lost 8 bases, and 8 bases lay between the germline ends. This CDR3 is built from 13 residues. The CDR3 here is CASSLDRGGELFF. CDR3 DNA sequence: TGCGCCAGCAGCTTGGATCGGGGAGGGGAGCTGTTTTTT.

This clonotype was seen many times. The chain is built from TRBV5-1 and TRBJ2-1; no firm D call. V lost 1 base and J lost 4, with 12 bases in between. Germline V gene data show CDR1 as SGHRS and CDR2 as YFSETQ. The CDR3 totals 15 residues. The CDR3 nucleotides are TGCGCCAGCAGCTTGATGGTAGGGCAGTACAATGAGCAGTTCTTC. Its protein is CASSLMVGQYNEQFF. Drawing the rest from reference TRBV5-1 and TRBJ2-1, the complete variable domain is KAGVTQTPRYLIKTRGQQVTLSCSPISGHRSVSWYQQTPGQGLQFLFEYFSETQRNKGNFPGRFSGRQFSNSRSEMNVSTLELGDSALYLCASSLMVGQYNEQFFGPGTRLTVL.

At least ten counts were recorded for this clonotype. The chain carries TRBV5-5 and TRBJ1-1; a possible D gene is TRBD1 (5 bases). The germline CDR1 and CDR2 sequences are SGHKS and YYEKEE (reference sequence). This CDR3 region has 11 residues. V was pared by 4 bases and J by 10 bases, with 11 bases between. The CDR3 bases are TGTGCCAGCAGCGAGGGGAGGAGAGCTTTCTTT. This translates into CASSEGRRAFF.

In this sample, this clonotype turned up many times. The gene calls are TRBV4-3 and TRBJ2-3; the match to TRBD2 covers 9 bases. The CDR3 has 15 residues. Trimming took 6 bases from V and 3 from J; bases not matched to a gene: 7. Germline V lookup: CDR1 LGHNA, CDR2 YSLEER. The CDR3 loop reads CASSLAGGRTDTQYF. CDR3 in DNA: TGCGCCAGCAGTCTCGCGGGGGGGCGGACAGATACGCAGTATTTT.